This entry is about one TCR beta chain. TCRdb keeps only in-frame clones here, not all; method: immunoSEQ multiplex PCR. The table lists over 200,000 clones, under 90% of them singletons. This record belongs to a study of blood T cell repertoires in COVID-19. On the study more broadly: T cells, B-cell-depleted T cells, or PBMCs supplied cDNA or gDNA.

The CDR3 is 12 amino acids. Germline loops: CDR1 SNHLY, CDR2 FYNNEI. The V and J ends lost 8 bases and 4 bases, in that order; junction bases with no gene match: 3. This clonotype was obtained from a man in his sixties who had recovered from COVID-19. Input material: PBMCs or T cells enriched from blood (not recorded which). The rearrangement uses TRBV2 and TRBJ1-2; the match to TRBD1 covers 8 bases. CDR3: CASAGGAYGYTF. In nucleotides, the CDR3 is TGTGCCAGCGCAGGGGGCGCCTATGGCTACACCTTC.